This T cell receptor (beta chain) was recovered during a study of T cell changes during pregnancy in multiple sclerosis. Germline CDR1 is SGHNT and CDR2 is YENEEA. The CDR3 is 15 amino acids. Trimming pared 7 bases from V and 3 bases from J, leaving 17 bases between. Measured with immunoSEQ multiplex PCR; TCRdb has only the in-frame clones, and not every one. The data contain around 32,000 clones, approximately 88% of them seen just once; the ten biggest clones take up under 9%. This clone was seen just once. The sample was CD8+ T cells from peripheral blood mononuclear cells, taken before pregnancy. The gene calls are TRBV11-3 and TRBJ2-3; D call uncertain. The TCR sequence derives from a female donor with multiple sclerosis, enrolled in a pregnancy study. CDR3 nucleotides: TGTGCCAGCACTTATTCCCAGGTTGGGACAGATACGCAGTATTTT. Translating it yields CASTYSQVGTDTQYF.